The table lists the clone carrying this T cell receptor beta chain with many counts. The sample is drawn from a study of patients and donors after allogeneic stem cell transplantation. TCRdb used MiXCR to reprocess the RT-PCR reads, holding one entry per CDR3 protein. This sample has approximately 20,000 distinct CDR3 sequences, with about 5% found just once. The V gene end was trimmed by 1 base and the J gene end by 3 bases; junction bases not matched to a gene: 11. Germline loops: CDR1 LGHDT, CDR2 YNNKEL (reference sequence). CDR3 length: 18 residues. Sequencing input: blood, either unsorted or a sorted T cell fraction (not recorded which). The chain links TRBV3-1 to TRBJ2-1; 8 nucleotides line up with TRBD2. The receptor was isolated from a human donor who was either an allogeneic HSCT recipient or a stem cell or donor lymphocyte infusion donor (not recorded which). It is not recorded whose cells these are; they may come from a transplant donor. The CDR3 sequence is CASSQGRMRGVFYNEQFF. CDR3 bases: TGTGCCAGCAGCCAAGGGCGGATGCGGGGGGTCTTCTACAATGAGCAGTTCTTC.